This T cell receptor (beta chain) was captured in a study of T cells in Graves' hyperthyroidism and ophthalmopathy. General study findings and limits: Model-based prediction identified ophthalmopathy a median about 6.8 months prior to its onset.

Amplification yielded TCR beta CDR3 regions, with RNA transcripts as the source. The study used the HTBI primer set for a first-round RT-PCR of the TCR CDR3. In TCRdb, the multiplex PCR reads were re-called with MiXCR into one record per CDR3 protein. The sample holds 450,000 to 650,000 distinct CDR3 sequences, more than 20% seen once. Turning to this clonotype: Antigen: not known.

Germline loops: CDR1 LNHDA, CDR2 SQIVND (reference sequence). Deletions cut 4 bases from V and 4 bases from J, with 16 bases between. This CDR3 contains 15 residues. The sample consisted of blood. The clonotype comes from a man between 18 and 29 years old with Graves' hyperthyroidism. The V and J genes are TRBV19 and TRBJ1-2; D remains ambiguous. The CDR3 DNA reads as TGTGCCAGTAGTACCCAGGACCGGGGAGGCTATGGCTACACCTTC. This gives the protein CASSTQDRGGYGYTF.